Detailed here is one TCR beta chain. Its antigen remains unidentified. Noted time point: longitudinal time-point 2. Unsorted libraries were generated from 2 million PBMCs held at -80 degrees C. Via MiXCR, TCRdb re-called the 5' RACE reads, giving one row per CDR3 protein. The sample has some 45,000 distinct CDR3 sequences, 10% to 15% seen once. CDR1 is SQVTM and CDR2 is ANQGSEA in the germline V gene. V was cut by 1 base and J by 5 bases, with 18 bases left in between. CDR3 length: 15 residues. This entry is derived from a study of neurological immune-mediated disorders. Study-wide results and caveats: No CDR3 amino acid sequences were shared by expanded clones across subjects, suggesting private repertoires in all groups. In HTLV-1-associated myelopathy, TCR clonal expansion was greatest, whereas multiple sclerosis had the least, falling below healthy controls.

The chain couples TRBV29-1 to TRBJ2-7; D is unresolved. Sequencing used PBMCs. The TCR was taken from a male donor with HTLV-1-associated myelopathy (HAM/TSP). CDR3 loop: CSVEGLGSDPNEQYF. The DNA for the CDR3 is TGCAGCGTTGAAGGACTGGGGTCGGATCCAAACGAGCAGTACTTC.